This T cell receptor (beta chain) was sequenced for a study of blood T cell repertoires in COVID-19. Profiled with immunoSEQ multiplex PCR; TCRdb holds only in-frame clones, not every one. The data show roughly 150,000 clones, with 70% to 85% seen just once and around 20% held by the top ten. This clone has more than one count but fewer than ten. Ages ranged from roughly 18 to 100 years, with residence in fewer than 25 US areas. The V end lost 3 bases, the J end lost 4 bases, and 4 bases lay between the germline ends. The CDR3 has 12 amino acids. The chain joins TRBV12-3 or TRBV12-4 to TRBJ1-5; D remains ambiguous. This TCR came from a woman in her seventies in a cohort exposed to, infected with or recovered from COVID-19 (not recorded which). Sequenced material: PBMCs or T cells enriched from blood (not recorded which). The DNA for the CDR3 is TGTGCCAGCAGTTTTCTGAATCAGCCCCAGCATTTT. Translation gives CASSFLNQPQHF.